This TCR beta chain is from a study of vaccination and CD4 T cells after COVID-19. Across the study: Spike peptides, overlapping and drawn from SARS-CoV-2, HCoV-NL63, HCoV-OC43 and HCoV-229E, were used to stimulate cells. Notes on the study in general: In convalescent patients, a median approximately 90% of reactive clones appeared only post-vaccination.

As to treatment: approximately 9-day PBMC culture with coronavirus spike peptide pools or control peptides (ViraFEST assay). Once peptide pools had expanded antigen-specific T cells, ViraFEST sequenced TCRs. Medium was half-exchanged with fresh IL-2 medium on days 3 and 7. The CDR3 loop spans 14 amino acids. V gave up 5 bases and J gave up 6 bases, with 14 bases separating them. Germline CDR1 reads LNHDA; CDR2 reads SQIVND (reference sequence). Details on this clonotype: Antigen specificity is unknown.

Cultured CD4+ T cells had their DNA profiled by the Oncomine TCR Beta short-read assay. A single record per CDR3 protein comes from TCRdb applying MiXCR to the PCR reads. Seen here are about 17,000 distinct CDR3 sequences, about 55% observed once, and the top ten hold just over 9%. Sequenced input: CD4+ T cells from blood, cultured in vitro. The TCR was taken from a human donor who had recovered from COVID-19. The chain uses TRBV19 and TRBJ2-1, with D hard to call. The CDR3, as DNA: TGTGCCAGTAGTCCAACGACCAGCTCCAATGAGCAGTTCTTC. This encodes CASSPTTSSNEQFF. The variable domain in full, with the rest retrieved from reference TRBV19 and TRBJ2-1, is DGGITQSPKYLFRKEGQNVTLSCEQNLNHDAMYWYRQDPGQGLRLIYYSQIVNDFQKGDIAEGYSVSREKKESFPLTVTSAQKNPTAFYLCASSPTTSSNEQFFGPGTRLTVL.